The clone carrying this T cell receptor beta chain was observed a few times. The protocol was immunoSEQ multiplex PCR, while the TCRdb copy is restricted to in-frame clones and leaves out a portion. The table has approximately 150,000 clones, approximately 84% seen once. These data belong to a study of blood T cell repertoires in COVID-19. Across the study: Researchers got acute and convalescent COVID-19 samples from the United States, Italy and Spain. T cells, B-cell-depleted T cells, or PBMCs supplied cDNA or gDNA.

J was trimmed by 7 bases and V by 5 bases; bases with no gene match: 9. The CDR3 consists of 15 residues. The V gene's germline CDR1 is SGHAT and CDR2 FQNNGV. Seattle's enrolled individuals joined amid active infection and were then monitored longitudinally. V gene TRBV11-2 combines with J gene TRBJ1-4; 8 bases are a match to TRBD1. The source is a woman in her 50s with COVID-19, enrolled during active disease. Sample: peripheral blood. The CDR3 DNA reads TGTGCCAGCAGCCCCACGACAGGGGTGCTTGAAAAACTGTTTTTT. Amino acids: CASSPTTGVLEKLFF.